The next 15 T cell receptor beta chains were all read from a single sample in a study of regulatory T cells in long-lasting Graves disease. CDR3-region Arm-PCR and iRepertoire HTBI primers produced the TCR beta libraries. In TCRdb, the multiplex PCR reads were re-called with MiXCR into one record per CDR3 protein. Among around 460,000 distinct CDR3 sequences listed, about 20% were seen once. Indicated time point: persistent/refractory GD, antithyroid drugs over 5 years with positive TRAb. PBMC RNA served as the TCR library source. This sample comprised peripheral blood mononuclear cells (PBMCs), obtained when the disease was refractory, from a patient treated with antithyroid drugs. The receptors here all came from a female donor with Graves disease.

The V gene is TRBV7-9, the J gene TRBJ2-5; maybe TRBD1 (5 bases). V was clipped by 7 bases and J by 4 bases, with 16 bases between them. CDR1 is SEHNR, CDR2 FQNEAQ, per germline (reference sequence). This CDR3 is built from 14 residues. The chain's CDR3 is CASTTAWGLETQYF. The DNA of the CDR3 is TGTGCCAGCACGACGGCGTGGGGCCTAGAGACCCAGTACTTC. The full variable domain, with the rest looked up from reference TRBV7-9 and TRBJ2-5, is DTGVSQNPRHKITKRGQNVTFRCDPISEHNRLYWYRQTLGQGPEFLTYFQNEAQLEKSRLLSDRFSAERPKGSFSTLEIQRTEQGDSAMYLCASTTAWGLETQYFGPGTRLLVL.

This clonotype showed up just a few times. The rearrangement uses TRBV7-2 and TRBJ2-7; D might be TRBD1 (5 bases). CDR1 and CDR2 from the germline V gene are SGHTA and FQGNSA. The CDR3 runs to 16 residues. V was cut by 5 bases and J by 5 bases, with 22 bases left in between. DNA for the CDR3: TGTGCCAGCAGCCGTGAATGGGGCAGGGATCGGCACGAGCAGTACTTC. Its protein is CASSREWGRDRHEQYF.

The rearrangement links TRBV29-1 to TRBJ1-1; the D is unclear. Between the trimmed V and J ends, which lost 6 bases and 0 bases, there was a span of 8 bases. Germline CDR1 SQVTM, CDR2 ANQGSEA. The CDR3 length is 12 residues. The CDR3 coding sequence is TGCAGCGTGAAAAAAATGAACACTGAAGCTTTCTTT. Amino acid sequence: CSVKKMNTEAFF.

Many counts were recorded for this clonotype. The chain joins TRBV28 to TRBJ1-4; D unclear. V lost 3 bases and J lost 7, with 6 bases in between. In germline, CDR1 is MDHEN, CDR2 SYDVKM. The CDR3 extends over 12 amino acids. This chain's CDR3 is CASSFRAEKLFF. Here the CDR3 DNA reads TGTGCCAGCAGTTTTAGGGCTGAAAAACTGTTTTTT.

This clonotype has more than one count but fewer than ten. The chain recombines TRBV13 with TRBJ2-5, with 7 bases identical to TRBD1. V shed 5 bases, J shed 6 bases, and the junction held 12 bases outside the gene matches. The CDR3 consists of 15 residues. Germline CDR1 and CDR2: PRHDT and FYEKMQ (reference sequence). The CDR3 bases are TGTGCCAGCAGCCTCACCGGGACAGAGAAGAAGACCCAGTACTTC. Translating it yields CASSLTGTEKKTQYF.

CDR3 protein: CATSKGLAWGRRPNEKLFF. As DNA, the CDR3 is TGTGCCACCAGCAAGGGACTTGCGTGGGGACGGAGGCCTAATGAAAAACTGTTTTTT. This chain joins TRBV15 and TRBJ1-4, with a possible D match to TRBD1 (5 bases). CDR1 and CDR2 from the germline V gene are LNHNV and YYDKDF (reference sequence). This CDR3 region has 19 residues. The germline V and J ends were trimmed by 4 bases and 3 bases, with 24 bases remaining between them.

This clonotype was counted ten times or more. CDR3: CASSTTLGPSGGETQYF. For the CDR3, the DNA is TGTGCCAGTAGTACCACCCTGGGACCATCCGGAGGAGAGACCCAGTACTTC. The chain joins TRBV19 to TRBJ2-5; TRBD1 or TRBD2 may be the D gene (5 bases each). The CDR3 contains 17 residues. Germline loops: CDR1 LNHDA, CDR2 SQIVND (reference sequence). Trimming shortened V by 4 bases and J by 4 bases, and 22 bases separated the two germline ends.

This clonotype was counted only a few times. The chain is built from TRBV4-3 and TRBJ1-2; TRBD1 is a possible D gene (6 bases). Between the trimmed V and J ends, which lost 3 bases and 6 bases, there was a span of 11 bases. The germline CDR1 and CDR2 sequences are LGHNA and YSLEER. This CDR3 has 13 amino acids. The CDR3 loop is CASSQTQGDGYTF. CDR3 DNA: TGCGCCAGCAGCCAGACACAGGGAGATGGCTACACCTTC.

This clonotype was observed many times. V and J are TRBV5-1 and TRBJ2-2, with 8 positions matching TRBD2. V dropped 5 bases and J dropped 2; count of bases not matched to a gene: 8. This CDR3 has 16 amino acids. Germline V gives CDR1 SGHRS, CDR2 YFSETQ. CDR3 loop: CASRQTSGRNTGELFF. The CDR3 bases are TGCGCCAGCAGACAAACTAGCGGCCGAAACACCGGGGAGCTGTTTTTT.

This chain connects TRBV6-2 or TRBV6-3 to TRBJ1-1; 9 bases map to TRBD1. Trimming removed 6 bases from V and 4 bases from J; junction bases left unmatched: 12. The CDR3 totals 16 residues. CDR1 is MNHEY and CDR2 is SVGEGT in the germline V gene. The CDR3 DNA is TGTGCCAGCAGGCCCCGCTCACGACAGGGGGGCACTGAAGCTTTCTTT. It specifies CASRPRSRQGGTEAFF.

This clonotype has a count of ten or more. The genes are TRBV7-2 and TRBJ1-3, with unresolved D. The ends were cut back, 4 bases at V and 0 bases at J, with 13 bases in the middle. The CDR3 sequence is 16 residues long. CDR1 SGHTA and CDR2 FQGNSA come from the germline V gene. CDR3 nucleotide sequence: TGTGCCAGCAGCTACCGGACCGGCTTCTCTGGAAACACCATATATTTT. Its protein product is CASSYRTGFSGNTIYF.

The sample holds one count of this clonotype. This chain joins TRBV5-6 and TRBJ2-1; D is unresolved. This CDR3 contains 13 residues. CDR1 and CDR2 (germline): SGHDT, YYEEEE. Trimming removed 2 bases at V and 6 bases at J, with 9 bases between. CDR3 in amino acids: CASSFGPTNEQFF. CDR3 bases: TGTGCCAGCAGCTTCGGACCCACCAATGAGCAGTTCTTC.

Ten or more counts support this clonotype. The chain combines TRBV6-2 or TRBV6-3 with TRBJ1-1, with D hard to call. Trimming took off 3 bases at V and 6 bases at J, with 11 bases between the two ends. The CDR3 runs 13 residues. Germline loops: CDR1 MNHEY, CDR2 SVGEGT. As DNA, the CDR3 is TGTGCCAGCAGTTATAACCCTGGGCCTGAAGCTTTCTTT. It yields the protein CASSYNPGPEAFF.

The table lists this clonotype with a few counts. The chain combines TRBV7-9 with TRBJ1-5; TRBD1 is a possible D gene (5 bases). In germline, CDR1 is SEHNR, CDR2 FQNEAQ (reference sequence). Trimming stripped 5 bases from V and 4 bases from J, with 15 bases between. The CDR3 spans 15 residues. The DNA for the CDR3 is TGTGCCAGCAGCAGGACCGGGGGGTGGAATCAGCCCCAGCATTTT. The encoded protein is CASSRTGGWNQPQHF.

This clonotype was counted only a few times. V usage is TRBV20-1 and J usage is TRBJ2-7; TRBD1 might be the D (7 bases). V shed 5 bases and J shed 7 bases, with 24 bases lying between them. Germline CDR1 and CDR2: DFQATT and SNEGSKA (reference sequence). This CDR3 is 15 amino acids long. CDR3 residues: CSAGRLLPAGGEQYF. CDR3 coding DNA: TGCAGTGCTGGGAGACTTCTACCGGCAGGGGGGGAGCAGTACTTC.